The source of this T cell receptor beta chain is a study of control samples from healthy donors and cancer patients. A word on this clone: The junction departs from germline at one end; a sequencing error may be responsible.

Germline V lookup: CDR1 MNHEY, CDR2 SMNVEV (reference sequence). This CDR3 comprises 11 residues. Repertoires were generated with immunoSEQ multiplex PCR, while TCRdb's copy carries only in-frame clones and drops some. This sample has some 130,000 clones, with 92% found just once. Sequenced input: blood. The chain links TRBV27 to TRBJ1-6; no clear D. The sequence was obtained from a woman aged 45-59 years in good health. CDR3 loop: CASSLRPTEPF. CDR3 DNA: TGTGCCAGCAGTTTACGGCCTACAGAACCCTTT.